These 26 T cell receptor beta chains originate from one sample sequenced in a study of OX40 agonist ivuxolimab in advanced cancers. The table came from immunoSEQ multiplex PCR; TCRdb's copy has only in-frame clones and leaves some out. The sample holds some 44,000 clones, roughly four fifths seen once. Material: CD4+ or CD8+ T cells sorted from blood, obtained in a trial of the OX40 agonist ivuxolimab. These receptor sequences come from an adult with an advanced solid tumor such as melanoma, head and neck, liver or kidney cancer.

This chain uses TRBV7-2 with TRBJ2-3, with a weak D call TRBD1 (6 bases). CDR1 is SGHTA and CDR2 is FQGNSA in the germline V gene. V dropped 3 bases and J dropped 0 bases, with 10 bases sitting between them. The CDR3 length is 15 residues. CDR3 sequence (DNA): TGTGCCAGCAGCTTCGGGACACCGAGCACAGATACGCAGTATTTT. This codes for CASSFGTPSTDTQYF.

The rearrangement joins TRBV18 to TRBJ1-5; 8 positions agree with TRBD1. The CDR3 sequence is 17 residues long. CDR1 is KGHSH, CDR2 LQKENI, per germline. After removal of 2 bases from V and 0 bases from J, the junction contained 6 bases not matched to a gene. This CDR3 is CASSPGTGNYSNQPQHF. For the CDR3, the DNA is TGTGCCAGCTCACCAGGGACAGGAAATTATAGCAATCAGCCCCAGCATTTT.

The chain couples TRBV6-6 to TRBJ1-2; 7 positions agree with TRBD1. This CDR3 contains 15 residues. Germline CDR1 reads MNHNY; CDR2 reads SVGAGI (reference sequence). Trimming at V came to 2 bases and at J to 2 bases, leaving 5 bases not matched to a gene. The CDR3 region has the DNA TGTGCCAGCAGTTACCCATCACAGGGGAACTATGGCTACACCTTC. This codes for CASSYPSQGNYGYTF.

V is TRBV7-3 and J is TRBJ2-1, with unresolved D. Germline-derived CDR1 and CDR2 are SGHTA and FQGTGA. The CDR3 has 13 residues. V was trimmed by 4 bases and J by 9 bases, leaving 13 bases between them. CDR3 protein: CASSSLSRSEQFF. As DNA, the CDR3 is TGTGCCAGCAGCTCCCTCAGTCGGAGTGAGCAGTTCTTC.

The rearrangement joins TRBV11-2 to TRBJ1-2; TRBD1 matches 8 bases. J lost 8 bases, V lost 1 base, and 6 bases had no gene match. CDR1 SGHAT and CDR2 FQNNGV come from the germline V gene. The CDR3 has 14 residues. The CDR3 DNA sequence: TGTGCCAGCAGCTTAGGTGCGGACAGGGACGGCTACACCTTC. Protein sequence: CASSLGADRDGYTF.

The CDR3, as DNA: TGTGCCAGCAGCCCGTTGGGAGGAGGGAACTACGAGCAGTACTTC. Residues: CASSPLGGGNYEQYF. The rearrangement uses TRBV14 and TRBJ2-7, with D perhaps matching TRBD2 (6 bases). The CDR3 covers 15 residues. The germline CDR1 and CDR2 sequences are SGHDN and FVKESK. V lost 4 bases and J 3 bases, leaving 16 bases between the germline ends.

This clone was seen a single time. This rearrangement joins TRBV25-1 to TRBJ1-2, with TRBD1 matching over 9 bases. Germline V gives CDR1 MGHDK, CDR2 SYGVNS. The CDR3 runs to 14 residues. The junction had 0 bases not matched to a gene; V was cut back by 3 bases and J by 1 base. Here the CDR3 DNA reads TGTGCCAGCAGTGAGGGACAGGGTAACTATGGCTACACCTTC. Residues: CASSEGQGNYGYTF.

V usage is TRBV15 and J usage is TRBJ2-6; weak D call: TRBD2 (5 bases). Germline loops: CDR1 LNHNV, CDR2 YYDKDF (reference sequence). The length of the CDR3 is 15 residues. The germline V and J ends were trimmed by 5 bases and 3 bases, with 11 bases remaining between them. CDR3 nucleotides: TGTGCCACCAGCCGAGCCCGGGGTGGGGCCAACGTCCTGACTTTC. This codes for CATSRARGGANVLTF.

J is TRBJ2-5 and V is TRBV18; D call uncertain. Germline values: CDR1 KGHSH, CDR2 LQKENI. The ends were cut back, 2 bases at V and 5 bases at J, with 9 bases in the middle. The CDR3 consists of 13 residues. Written as DNA, the CDR3 is TGTGCCAGCTCACCAGGGTTGGGGGAGACCCAGTACTTC. This gives the protein CASSPGLGETQYF.

V gene TRBV14 combines with J gene TRBJ2-5, with D maybe TRBD2 (6 bases). CDR3 length equals 13 residues. The germline V gene encodes CDR1 SGHDN and CDR2 FVKESK. Trimming removed 0 bases from V and 5 bases from J, with 7 bases in between. The DNA of the CDR3 is TGTGCCAGCAGCCAAGATCTAGCGGAGACCCAGTACTTC. Residues: CASSQDLAETQYF.

There are a few counts of this clone. The chain combines TRBV29-1 with TRBJ1-2; TRBD1 matches 7 bases. The CDR3 covers 12 residues. Germline V CDR1 and CDR2: SQVTM, ANQGSEA. The ends lost 1 base at V and 7 bases at J; junction bases unmatched: 3. The CDR3 spells CSVEGDSPGYTF. The CDR3, as DNA: TGCAGCGTTGAAGGGGACAGTCCTGGCTACACCTTC.

The rearrangement uses TRBV5-1 and TRBJ2-2; the D call may be TRBD1 or TRBD2 (5 bases each). V was cut by 4 bases and J by 3 bases, with 10 bases left in between. The CDR3 is 14 residues long. Germline V lookup: CDR1 SGHRS, CDR2 YFSETQ. CDR3 region: CASSRDRDTGELFF. The CDR3, as DNA: TGCGCCAGCAGCAGGGACCGCGACACCGGGGAGCTGTTTTTT.

The chain recombines TRBV5-1 with TRBJ1-2; D remains unclear. Germline CDR1 SGHRS, CDR2 YFSETQ. The ends were cut back, 1 base at V and 6 bases at J, with 13 bases in the middle. This CDR3 comprises 14 residues. The CDR3, as DNA: TGCGCCAGCAGCTTGAGCGGGGAGGCGGATGGCTACACCTTC. It encodes CASSLSGEADGYTF.

This clone showed up just a few times. The rearrangement uses TRBV10-3 and TRBJ2-7; a weak D match, TRBD1 (5 bases). Germline CDR1 is ENHRY and CDR2 is SYGVKD. V lost 2 bases and J 11 bases, leaving 28 bases between the germline ends. The CDR3 totals 17 residues. CDR3: CAISETISVQGVDVEYF. The CDR3 coding sequence is TGTGCCATCAGTGAGACAATCTCGGTGCAGGGCGTGGATGTGGAGTACTTC.

The gene calls are TRBV28 and TRBJ2-3, with a tentative D call TRBD2 (6 bases). Germline assignment: CDR1 MDHEN and CDR2 SYDVKM. The germline V and J ends were trimmed by 1 base and 5 bases, with 13 bases remaining between them. This CDR3 has 15 amino acids. This chain's CDR3 is CASSLFLEGLDTQYF. The CDR3 DNA reads TGTGCCAGCAGTTTATTTTTGGAGGGATTAGATACGCAGTATTTT.

This clone turned up a few times. This rearrangement joins TRBV28 to TRBJ1-5, with D possibly TRBD1 on 6 matching bases. Germline V gives CDR1 MDHEN, CDR2 SYDVKM. This CDR3 contains 14 residues. V was clipped by 6 bases and J by 4 bases, with 13 bases between them. The CDR3 loop reads CASRTTQGNQPQHF. The DNA for the CDR3 is TGTGCCAGCAGGACGACTCAGGGGAATCAGCCCCAGCATTTT.

The V gene is TRBV7-7, the J gene TRBJ2-1; 9 bases fit TRBD1. Germline V gives CDR1 SSHAT, CDR2 FNYEAQ (reference sequence). This CDR3 is 14 amino acids long. V lost 2 bases and J lost 5; bases outside the gene matches: 1. CDR3 in amino acids: CASSLWTGDNEQFF. The CDR3 bases are TGTGCCAGCAGCTTATGGACAGGGGACAATGAGCAGTTCTTC.

The CDR3 here is CASSLDREGAIYGYTF. In nucleotides, the CDR3 is TGTGCCAGCAGCTTAGACCGTGAGGGGGCGATCTATGGCTACACCTTC. This sequence joins TRBV7-8 and TRBJ1-2; TRBD1 matches 7 bases. With V trimmed by 1 base and J by 4 bases, 9 bases remained unmatched. The CDR3 loop spans 16 amino acids. Germline V lookup: CDR1 SGHVS, CDR2 FQNEAQ.

This clone was detected a few times. A junction end diverges from the germline sequence, so it may reflect a read error. The rearrangement uses TRBV27 and TRBJ2-3; either TRBD1 or TRBD2 may supply D (7 bases each). Germline V lookup: CDR1 MNHEY, CDR2 SMNVEV (reference sequence). This CDR3 region has 16 residues. The CDR3 here is CASSISGGGDTDTQYF. In DNA form, the CDR3 reads TGTGCCAGCAGTATATCAGGGGGAGGGGACACAGATACGCAGTATTTT.

The V call is TRBV7-6, the J call TRBJ2-2; 10 bases map to TRBD2. In germline, CDR1 is SGHVS, CDR2 FNYEAQ. This CDR3 is built from 16 residues. The ends lost 1 base at V and 6 bases at J; junction bases unmatched: 5. CDR3 protein: CASSLEIAGGPGELFF. The CDR3 nucleotides read TGTGCCAGCAGCTTAGAGATAGCGGGAGGCCCCGGGGAGCTGTTTTTT.

This sequence joins TRBV5-4 and TRBJ2-3, with 7 bases matching TRBD2. CDR3 length: 15 residues. Trimming took 2 bases from V and 1 from J; bases not matched to a gene: 4. Germline CDR1 SGHNT, CDR2 YYREEE (reference sequence). The DNA of the CDR3 is TGTGCCAGCAGCTTTTCCCGGGGGGGCACAGATACGCAGTATTTT. As protein: CASSFSRGGTDTQYF.

The chain recombines TRBV19 with TRBJ1-5; TRBD1 matches 10 bases. In germline, CDR1 is LNHDA, CDR2 SQIVND (reference sequence). The CDR3 is made up of 14 amino acids. V was clipped by 7 bases and J by 5 bases; unmatched bases: 5. For the CDR3, the DNA is TGTGCCAGTAATTTGGGACAGGGGTATCAGCCCCAGCATTTT. Translating it yields CASNLGQGYQPQHF.

A single count supports this clone. The chain couples TRBV5-4 to TRBJ1-6; tentatively, D is TRBD1 (5 bases). The CDR3 runs 14 residues. Trimming stripped 2 bases from V and 9 bases from J, with 12 bases between. Germline CDR1 and CDR2: SGHNT and YYREEE (reference sequence). CDR3 sequence reads: CASSFSGFASPLHF. The CDR3 nucleotides are TGTGCCAGCAGCTTCTCAGGGTTCGCTTCACCCCTCCACTTT.

This clone was seen once. The chain recombines TRBV28 with TRBJ2-5; D perhaps matches TRBD1 (7 bases). The germline V gene encodes CDR1 MDHEN and CDR2 SYDVKM. V lost 7 bases and J lost 5, with 17 bases in between. This CDR3 spans 14 amino acids. The CDR3 here is CASNIAGGRETQYF. In DNA form, the CDR3 reads TGTGCCAGCAACATAGCAGGGGGGAGGGAGACCCAGTACTTC.

CDR3 sequence reads: CASSFRLWDTEAFF. In nucleotides, the CDR3 is TGTGCCAGCAGCTTCAGGCTCTGGGACACTGAAGCTTTCTTT. The chain employs TRBV5-8 and TRBJ1-1; D not certain. The V end lost 2 bases, the J end lost 3 bases, and 11 bases lay between the germline ends. This CDR3 has 14 amino acids. The V gene's germline CDR1 is SGHTS and CDR2 YDEGEE. The whole variable domain, filled in from reference TRBV5-8 and TRBJ1-1, reads EAGVTQSPTHLIKTRGQQATLRCSPISGHTSVYWYQQALGLGLQFLLWYDEGEERNRGNFPPRFSGRQFPNYSSELNVNALELEDSALYLCASSFRLWDTEAFFGQGTRLTVV.

This chain uses TRBV18 with TRBJ1-1; D remains ambiguous. Trimming took 3 bases from V and 2 from J, leaving 7 bases between them. The length of the CDR3 is 13 residues. Per the germline V gene, CDR1 is KGHSH and CDR2 is LQKENI. The CDR3 spells CASSPTLNTEAFF. The CDR3 DNA follows: TGTGCCAGCTCACCGACACTTAACACTGAAGCTTTCTTT.